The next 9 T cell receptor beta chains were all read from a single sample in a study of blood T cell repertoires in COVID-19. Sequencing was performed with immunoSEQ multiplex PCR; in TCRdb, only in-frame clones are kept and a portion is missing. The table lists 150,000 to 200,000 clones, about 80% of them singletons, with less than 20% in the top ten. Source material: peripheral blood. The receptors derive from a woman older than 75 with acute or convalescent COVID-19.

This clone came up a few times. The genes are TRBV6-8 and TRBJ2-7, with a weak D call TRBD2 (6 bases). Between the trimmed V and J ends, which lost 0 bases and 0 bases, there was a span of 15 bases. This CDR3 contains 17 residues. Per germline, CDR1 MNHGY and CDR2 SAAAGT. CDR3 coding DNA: TGTGCCAGCAGTTACTCGAAGGTTGGGAGGCCCTCCTACGAGCAGTACTTC. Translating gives CASSYSKVGRPSYEQYF.

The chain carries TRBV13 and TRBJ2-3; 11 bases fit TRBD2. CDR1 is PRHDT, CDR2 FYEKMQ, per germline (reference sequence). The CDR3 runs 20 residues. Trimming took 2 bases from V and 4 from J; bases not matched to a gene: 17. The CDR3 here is CASSLFGRTSGRSTPDTQYF. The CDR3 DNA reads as TGTGCCAGCAGCTTATTCGGTCGGACTAGCGGGCGGTCAACCCCAGATACGCAGTATTTT.

The CDR3 reads CASQGAGGGYNEQFF. The CDR3 bases are TGTGCCAGCCAAGGGGCGGGAGGAGGATACAATGAGCAGTTCTTC. The chain is built from TRBV28 and TRBJ2-1; TRBD2 aligns across 8 bases. Trimming cost V 8 bases and J 4 bases; bases outside gene matches: 10. Germline assignment: CDR1 MDHEN and CDR2 SYDVKM. This CDR3 has 15 residues.

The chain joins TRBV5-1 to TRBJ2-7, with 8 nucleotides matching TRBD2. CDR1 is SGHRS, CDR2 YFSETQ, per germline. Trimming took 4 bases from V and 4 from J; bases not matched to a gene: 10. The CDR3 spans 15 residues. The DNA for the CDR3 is TGCGCCAGCAGCCTGACGGGAGGGACTAGGTACGAGCAGTACTTC. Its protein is CASSLTGGTRYEQYF. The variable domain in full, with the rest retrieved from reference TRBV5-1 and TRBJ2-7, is KAGVTQTPRYLIKTRGQQVTLSCSPISGHRSVSWYQQTPGQGLQFLFEYFSETQRNKGNFPGRFSGRQFSNSRSEMNVSTLELGDSALYLCASSLTGGTRYEQYFGPGTRLTVT.

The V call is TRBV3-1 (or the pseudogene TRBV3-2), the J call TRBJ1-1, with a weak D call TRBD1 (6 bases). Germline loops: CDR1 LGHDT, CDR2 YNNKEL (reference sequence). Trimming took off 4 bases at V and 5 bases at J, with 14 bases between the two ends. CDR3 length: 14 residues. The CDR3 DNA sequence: TGTGCCAGCAGCCCTCCCTCGACAGGAACTGAAGCTTTCTTT. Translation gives CASSPPSTGTEAFF.

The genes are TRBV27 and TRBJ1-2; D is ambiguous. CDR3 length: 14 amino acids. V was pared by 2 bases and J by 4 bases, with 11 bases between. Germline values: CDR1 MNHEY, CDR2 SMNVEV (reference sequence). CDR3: CASSLLASGYGYTF. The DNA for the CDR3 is TGTGCCAGCAGTTTACTAGCCTCAGGCTATGGCTACACCTTC.

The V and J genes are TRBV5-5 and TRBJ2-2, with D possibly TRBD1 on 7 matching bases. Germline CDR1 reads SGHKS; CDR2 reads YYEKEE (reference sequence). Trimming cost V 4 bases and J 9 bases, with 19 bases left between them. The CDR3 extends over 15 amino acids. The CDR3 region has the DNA TGTGCCAGCAGCCCCGCGGGACAGCGCTCCAGGGAGCTGTTTTTT. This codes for CASSPAGQRSRELFF.

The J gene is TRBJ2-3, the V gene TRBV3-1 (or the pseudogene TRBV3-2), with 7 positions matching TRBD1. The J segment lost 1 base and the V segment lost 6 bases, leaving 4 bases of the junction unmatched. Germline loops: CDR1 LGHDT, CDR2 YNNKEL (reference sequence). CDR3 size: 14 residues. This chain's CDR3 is CASSHGQGTDTQYF. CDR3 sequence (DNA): TGTGCCAGCAGTCACGGACAGGGCACAGATACGCAGTATTTT.

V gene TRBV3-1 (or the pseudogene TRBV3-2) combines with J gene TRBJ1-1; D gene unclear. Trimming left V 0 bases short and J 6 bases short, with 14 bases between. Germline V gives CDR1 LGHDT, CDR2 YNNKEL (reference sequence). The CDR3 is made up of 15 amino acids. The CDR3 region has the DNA TGTGCCAGCAGCCAAGATATGGGGAGTTCTGCTGAAGCTTTCTTT. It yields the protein CASSQDMGSSAEAFF.